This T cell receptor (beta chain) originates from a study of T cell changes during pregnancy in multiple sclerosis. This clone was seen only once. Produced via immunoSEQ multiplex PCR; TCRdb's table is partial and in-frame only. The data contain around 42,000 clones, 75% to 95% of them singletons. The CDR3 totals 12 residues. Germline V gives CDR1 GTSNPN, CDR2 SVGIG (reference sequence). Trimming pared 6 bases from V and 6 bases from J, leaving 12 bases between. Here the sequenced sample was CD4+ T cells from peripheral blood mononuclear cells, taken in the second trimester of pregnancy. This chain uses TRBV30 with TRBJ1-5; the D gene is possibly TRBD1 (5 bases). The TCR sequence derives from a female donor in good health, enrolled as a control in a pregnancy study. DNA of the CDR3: TGTGCCTGCTCCGGGGGGGGTCAGCCCCAGCATTTT. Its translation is CACSGGGQPQHF.